One sample yielded the 25 T cell receptor beta chains listed below, sequenced in a study of control samples from healthy donors and cancer patients. Assay used: immunoSEQ multiplex PCR; TCRdb lists only in-frame clones, some missing. Found here are some 220,000 clones, just under 95% of them singletons; the top ten hold over 1.2%. The sample taken for sequencing was blood. Receptor source: a man in his forties or fifties in good health.

The chain has TRBV14 and TRBJ2-2, with D possibly being TRBD2 (5 bases). The CDR3 spans 13 residues. Germline V CDR1 and CDR2: SGHDN, FVKESK. Trimming took off 4 bases at V and 6 bases at J, with 9 bases between the two ends. Written as DNA, the CDR3 is TGTGCCAGCAGCCCCGTCGGGGCCGGGGAGCTGTTTTTT. This sequence encodes CASSPVGAGELFF.

This chain connects TRBV27 to TRBJ2-3; D might be TRBD1 (5 bases). V gave up 6 bases and J gave up 2 bases, with 15 bases separating them. The length of the CDR3 is 15 residues. Germline CDR1 MNHEY, CDR2 SMNVEV (reference sequence). The CDR3 loop reads CASSKEGVNTDTQYF. CDR3 sequence (DNA): TGTGCCAGCAGCAAGGAAGGGGTAAACACAGATACGCAGTATTTT.

The gene calls are TRBV28 and TRBJ1-2, with 11 bases identical to TRBD1. CDR3 length equals 16 residues. Per the germline V gene, CDR1 is MDHEN and CDR2 is SYDVKM. V gave up 3 bases and J gave up 6 bases; unmatched junction bases: 9. The DNA for the CDR3 is TGTGCCAGCAGTTTTATGCTTGGACAGGGGGCCCATGGCTACACCTTC. This sequence encodes CASSFMLGQGAHGYTF.

The chain recombines TRBV19 with TRBJ1-2; D unresolved. There are 14 residues in the CDR3. The germline V gene encodes CDR1 LNHDA and CDR2 SQIVND (reference sequence). Trimming removed 7 bases from V and 6 bases from J, with 18 bases in between. In DNA, the CDR3 is TGTGCCAGTAAGGATACGCCATTTACCCATGGCTACACCTTC. This encodes CASKDTPFTHGYTF.

This clone was detected a few times. The V gene is TRBV19, the J gene TRBJ2-3; D is perhaps TRBD2 (7 bases). This CDR3 is 15 amino acids long. V dropped 9 bases and J dropped 2 bases, with 18 bases sitting between them. Germline V lookup: CDR1 LNHDA, CDR2 SQIVND (reference sequence). This chain's CDR3 is CASAGAGATTDTQYF. CDR3 nucleotides: TGTGCCAGCGCCGGGGCGGGGGCCACCACAGATACGCAGTATTTT.

The chain links TRBV25-1 to TRBJ2-6; maybe TRBD2 (5 bases). V was clipped by 7 bases and J by 6 bases, with 7 bases between them. The germline CDR1 and CDR2 sequences are MGHDK and SYGVNS. This CDR3 is built from 12 residues. The CDR3 coding sequence is TGTGCCAGCACCCGGGAGGCCAACGTCCTGACTTTC. As protein: CASTREANVLTF.

The gene calls are TRBV11-3 and TRBJ1-5; D is uncertain. This CDR3 spans 20 amino acids. V lost 0 bases and J 2 bases, leaving 23 bases between the germline ends. Germline assignment: CDR1 SGHNT and CDR2 YENEEA. CDR3 DNA sequence: TGTGCCAGCAGCTTAGAGGCCTCGAGCCCCTTGTTTGTGGGCAATCAGCCCCAGCATTTT. Protein sequence: CASSLEASSPLFVGNQPQHF.

The chain is built from TRBV19 and TRBJ1-5, with D possibly matching TRBD1 (6 bases). Germline V lookup: CDR1 LNHDA, CDR2 SQIVND (reference sequence). The CDR3 runs to 13 residues. The V gene lost 0 bases and the J gene lost 12 bases, with 12 bases spanning the gap. Written as DNA, the CDR3 is TGTGCCAGTAGTATAGAACAGGGAGGTCGCCAGCATTTT. This sequence encodes CASSIEQGGRQHF.

The chain has TRBV10-3 and TRBJ2-6; D remains unclear. Trimming removed 6 bases at V and 3 bases at J, with 6 bases between. This CDR3 comprises 13 residues. Germline V gene lookup returns CDR1 ENHRY and CDR2 SYGVKD. For the CDR3, the DNA is TGTGCCATCAGGTCAAATGGGGCCAACGTCCTGACTTTC. This sequence encodes CAIRSNGANVLTF.

The chain joins TRBV5-6 to TRBJ2-1; 12 nucleotides agree with TRBD1. The CDR3 extends over 15 amino acids. V shed 4 bases, J shed 9 bases, and the junction held 8 bases outside the gene matches. The germline V gene has CDR1 SGHDT and CDR2 YYEEEE. CDR3 in amino acids: CASSIPGQGAAEQFF. The CDR3, as DNA: TGTGCCAGCAGCATACCGGGACAGGGGGCGGCTGAGCAGTTCTTC.

The chain joins TRBV11-3 to TRBJ1-1; a weak D match, TRBD1 (5 bases). The V and J ends lost 4 bases and 0 bases respectively, with 6 bases between them. This CDR3 has 13 residues. Germline CDR1 reads SGHNT; CDR2 reads YENEEA. The chain's CDR3 is CASSWTMNTEAFF. For the CDR3, the DNA is TGTGCCAGCAGCTGGACAATGAACACTGAAGCTTTCTTT.

The chain is built from TRBV5-1 and TRBJ2-1, with D uncertain. CDR3 length: 13 amino acids. Deletions cut 0 bases from V and 7 bases from J, with 8 bases between. Germline V gene sequence: CDR1 SGHRS, CDR2 YFSETQ. CDR3 coding DNA: TGCGCCAGCAGCTTGGCATTCGGAAATGAGCAGTTCTTC. This codes for CASSLAFGNEQFF.

The chain is built from TRBV7-2 and TRBJ1-5, with TRBD1 as a possible D gene (6 bases). The CDR3 is 17 residues long. From germline, CDR1 is SGHTA and CDR2 FQGNSA. Trimming cost V 5 bases and J 1 base, with 18 bases left between them. The CDR3 here is CASSRGGGGSSNQPQHF. CDR3 nucleotides: TGTGCCAGCAGCCGGGGGGGCGGGGGTTCGAGCAATCAGCCCCAGCATTTT.

In nucleotides, the CDR3 is TGTGCCAGCAGCTGGTCGCAGGAGTCAAACATTCAGTACTTC. It encodes CASSWSQESNIQYF. This chain uses TRBV9 with TRBJ2-4; D is ambiguous. V lost 4 bases, J lost 6 bases, and 14 bases lay in between. Germline CDR1 and CDR2: SGDLS and YYNGEE. The CDR3 is made up of 14 amino acids.

The sample holds a few counts of this clone. This sequence joins TRBV10-2 and TRBJ1-1, with 8 bases lining up with TRBD1. J was trimmed by 0 bases and V by 7 bases; bases with no gene match: 4. CDR3 size: 14 residues. The germline V gene encodes CDR1 WSHSY and CDR2 SAAADI. CDR3 nucleotides: TGCGCCAGCACCAGGGGGCTATTGAACACTGAAGCTTTCTTT. Translating gives CASTRGLLNTEAFF.

The J gene is TRBJ1-1, the V gene TRBV7-3, with 8 bases that match TRBD1. The germline gives CDR1 SGHTA, CDR2 FQGTGA. The CDR3 is made up of 14 amino acids. The J segment lost 1 base and the V segment lost 5 bases, leaving 3 bases of the junction unmatched. CDR3 in amino acids: CASSKGTGNTEAFF. CDR3 coding DNA: TGTGCCAGCAGCAAAGGGACAGGGAACACTGAAGCTTTCTTT.

The table lists this clone with a count of one. The chain joins TRBV5-5 to TRBJ1-2, with 8 bases fitting TRBD1. The CDR3 extends over 14 amino acids. The ends lost 0 bases at V and 4 bases at J; junction bases unmatched: 2. CDR1 is SGHKS, CDR2 YYEKEE, per germline (reference sequence). The CDR3 reads CASSLAGGIYGYTF. Here the CDR3 DNA reads TGTGCCAGCAGCTTGGCAGGGGGCATCTATGGCTACACCTTC.

The chain has TRBV18 and TRBJ2-7, with TRBD2 as a possible D gene (5 bases). The CDR3 contains 13 residues. Trimming cost V 1 base and J 6 bases, with 10 bases left between them. Germline values: CDR1 KGHSH, CDR2 LQKENI. CDR3 DNA sequence: TGTGCCAGCTCACCACGGGGAGTCCTCGAGCAGTACTTC. As protein: CASSPRGVLEQYF.

The V gene is TRBV7-2, the J gene TRBJ2-1; D is perhaps TRBD2 (5 bases). The CDR3 is 15 residues long. Trimming pared 1 base from V and 5 bases from J, leaving 12 bases between. In germline, CDR1 is SGHTA, CDR2 FQGNSA. The CDR3 nucleotides read TGTGCCAGCAGCTTAGATTCCGGGGAACACAATGAGCAGTTCTTC. This translates into CASSLDSGEHNEQFF.

The rearrangement links TRBV20-1 to TRBJ2-3; TRBD2 matches at 8 bases. V was pared by 3 bases and J by 2 bases, with 10 bases of the junction left unmatched. The germline CDR1 and CDR2 sequences are DFQATT and SNEGSKA (reference sequence). CDR3 length: 16 amino acids. CDR3 nucleotides: TGCAGTGCTAGTGGCGGGCGGGGGGAACTCACAGATACGCAGTATTTT. Encoded protein: CSASGGRGELTDTQYF.

This clone was detected only once. This rearrangement joins TRBV18 to TRBJ1-3, with TRBD1 identical over 7 bases. With 3 bases clipped from V and 0 bases from J, the junction kept 8 bases outside the gene matches. Germline V CDR1 and CDR2: KGHSH, LQKENI. The CDR3 sequence is 17 residues long. As DNA, the CDR3 is TGTGCCAGCTCACCCGTCGGACAGGTACTCTCTGGAAACACCATATATTTT. Translation: CASSPVGQVLSGNTIYF.

This clone occurred once. The chain employs TRBV5-6 and TRBJ2-3, with 8 bases fitting TRBD2. V dropped 5 bases and J dropped 4; count of bases not matched to a gene: 12. This CDR3 spans 16 amino acids. Germline lookup yields CDR1 SGHDT and CDR2 YYEEEE. Here the CDR3 reads CASSFFSGLGADTQYF. The CDR3 nucleotides read TGTGCCAGCAGTTTCTTTTCGGGACTAGGGGCAGATACGCAGTATTTT.

The chain uses TRBV3-1 (or the pseudogene TRBV3-2) and TRBJ1-1; D remains unclear. The CDR3 is 15 residues long. Germline-derived CDR1 and CDR2 are LGHDT and YNNKEL (reference sequence). With 0 bases removed from V and 1 base from J, the gap between germline ends came to 9 bases. In nucleotides, the CDR3 is TGTGCCAGCAGCCAAGAATTTGCCAGGAACACTGAAGCTTTCTTT. Encoded protein: CASSQEFARNTEAFF.

In DNA, the CDR3 is TGTGCCAGCAGCCCTACGGGACAGCAGTTCTTC. Its translation: CASSPTGQQFF. This chain connects TRBV5-8 to TRBJ2-1, with D perhaps given as TRBD1 or TRBD2 (5 bases each). The germline CDR1 and CDR2 sequences are SGHTS and YDEGEE. The CDR3 is 11 amino acids. The V end was cut by 4 bases, the J end by 11 bases, with 10 bases between.

This clone has only a few counts. V usage is TRBV5-1 and J usage is TRBJ2-2, with D possibly called TRBD1 or TRBD2 (5 bases each). Trimming removed 9 bases at V and 3 bases at J, with 18 bases between. Germline V gives CDR1 SGHRS, CDR2 YFSETQ. The CDR3 length is 15 residues. In nucleotides, the CDR3 is TGCGCCACTAAGAAAGGGGACCTGTACACCGGGGAGCTGTTTTTT. It translates to CATKKGDLYTGELFF.